These T cell receptor beta chains were read from a single sample in a study of T cell responses to AZD1222 COVID-19 vaccine. Only in-frame clones appear in the TCRdb table, and some are missing; sequencing was by immunoSEQ multiplex PCR. This sample has 130,000 or so clones, with more than 85% found just once. Sequencing was performed on peripheral blood, taken on day 0 of AZD1222 vaccination. These receptors came from an adult in good health. The CDR3 runs from the conserved cysteine through the conserved F or W. The order of the fields is clone size, J gene, V gene, D gene, CDR3 DNA, CDR3 protein. The D gene is left open where the match is weak. Size is stated for part of the rows, as once, few or many counts, or as a class when the clone is expanded.

abundance: .
j_gene: TRBJ1-5
v_gene: TRBV30
d_gene: .
CDR3nt: TGTGCCTGGAGTGAGGGGAACAATCAGCCCCAGCATTTT
CDR3aa: CAWSEGNNQPQHF

abundance: .
j_gene: TRBJ1-5
v_gene: TRBV5-1
d_gene: .
CDR3nt: TGCGCCGGGAAAAGGAGTGAAGGGCCATGGACCCAGCATTTT
CDR3aa: CAGKRSEGPWTQHF

abundance: .
j_gene: TRBJ1-1
v_gene: TRBV7-6
d_gene: .
CDR3nt: TGTGCCAGCAGCATAGGACATGAAGCTTTCTTT
CDR3aa: CASSIGHEAFF

abundance: once
j_gene: TRBJ2-2
v_gene: TRBV4-1
d_gene: TRBD1
CDR3nt: TGCGCCAGCAGCCAAGGACAGGGGCTCCTCGGGGAGCTGTTTTTT
CDR3aa: CASSQGQGLLGELFF

abundance: once
j_gene: TRBJ1-4
v_gene: TRBV14
d_gene: .
CDR3nt: TGTGCCAGCAGCCAAGCTGGTACCGGGACGGCTAATGAAAAACTGTTTTTT
CDR3aa: CASSQAGTGTANEKLFF

abundance: .
j_gene: TRBJ2-1
v_gene: TRBV7-3
d_gene: TRBD2
CDR3nt: TGTGCCAGCAGCCGAGCGGGAGGGCCGAACAATGAGCAGTTCTTC
CDR3aa: CASSRAGGPNNEQFF

abundance: .
j_gene: TRBJ1-2
v_gene: TRBV29-1
d_gene: .
CDR3nt: TGCAGCGTTGAAGTAAAGGTTGGTGGCAGGGGTGGTCTCCTAGACTATGGCTACACCTTC
CDR3aa: CSVEVKVGGRGGLLDYGYTF

abundance: .
j_gene: TRBJ1-2
v_gene: TRBV30
d_gene: TRBD1
CDR3nt: TGTGCCTGGAGTTCACAGGGGGCGAATGGCTACACCTTC
CDR3aa: CAWSSQGANGYTF

abundance: .
j_gene: TRBJ1-6
v_gene: TRBV13
d_gene: .
CDR3nt: TGTGCCAGCAGCTTCGGGAATTCACCCCTCCACTTT
CDR3aa: CASSFGNSPLHF

abundance: once
j_gene: TRBJ2-1
v_gene: TRBV7-3
d_gene: TRBD2
CDR3nt: TGTGCCAGCAGGGCATCTTCAAGCGGGAGGGCCTACAATGAGCAGTTCTTC
CDR3aa: CASRASSSGRAYNEQFF

abundance: .
j_gene: TRBJ1-1
v_gene: TRBV3-1/TRBV3-2
d_gene: .
CDR3nt: TGTGCCAGCAGCCTAGGTACAGTTGGGAACACTGAAGCTTTCTTT
CDR3aa: CASSLGTVGNTEAFF

abundance: .
j_gene: TRBJ2-6
v_gene: TRBV25-1
d_gene: .
CDR3nt: TGTGCCAGCAGGTACTCTGGGGCCAACGTCCTGACTTTC
CDR3aa: CASRYSGANVLTF

abundance: once
j_gene: TRBJ1-2
v_gene: TRBV19
d_gene: TRBD1
CDR3nt: TGTGCCAGTAGTATTAGGGACAGTGGCTACACCTTC
CDR3aa: CASSIRDSGYTF

abundance: .
j_gene: TRBJ2-5
v_gene: TRBV2
d_gene: TRBD1
CDR3nt: TGTGCCAGCAGTGGGGGACAGTACCAAGAGACCCAGTACTTC
CDR3aa: CASSGGQYQETQYF

abundance: .
j_gene: TRBJ1-1
v_gene: TRBV25-1
d_gene: .
CDR3nt: TGTGCCAGCAGTGAAGGAATGTGGGACACTACTGAAGCTTTCTTT
CDR3aa: CASSEGMWDTTEAFF

abundance: .
j_gene: TRBJ1-2
v_gene: TRBV29-1
d_gene: .
CDR3nt: TGCAGCGTTGAAGGGATTGGCGGCTACACCTTC
CDR3aa: CSVEGIGGYTF

abundance: .
j_gene: TRBJ2-3
v_gene: TRBV6-5
d_gene: TRBD2
CDR3nt: TGTGCCAGCAGTTACACTAGCGGGGGGGCCGGGAATACGCAGTATTTT
CDR3aa: CASSYTSGGAGNTQYF

abundance: .
j_gene: TRBJ1-5
v_gene: TRBV19
d_gene: .
CDR3nt: TGTGCCAGTAGTCCCTATGCAGGGGATAGCAATCAGCCCCAGCATTTT
CDR3aa: CASSPYAGDSNQPQHF

abundance: .
j_gene: TRBJ1-2
v_gene: TRBV28
d_gene: .
CDR3nt: TGTGCCAGCAGTTTAAATCAGGCTGGGAGCTATGGCTACACCTTC
CDR3aa: CASSLNQAGSYGYTF

abundance: .
j_gene: TRBJ2-7
v_gene: TRBV9
d_gene: .
CDR3nt: TGTGCCAGCAGCCCTCGTTTGGGATATCAACAGGCGCAGTACTTC
CDR3aa: CASSPRLGYQQAQYF

abundance: .
j_gene: TRBJ2-5
v_gene: TRBV2
d_gene: .
CDR3nt: TGTGCCAGCAGTGAAGAAGTAAGCCAGGAGACCCAGTACTTC
CDR3aa: CASSEEVSQETQYF

abundance: .
j_gene: TRBJ2-3
v_gene: TRBV10-3
d_gene: TRBD2
CDR3nt: TGTGCCGTCCTAGCGGGAGACTTCGCAGATACGCAGTATTTT
CDR3aa: CAVLAGDFADTQYF

abundance: .
j_gene: TRBJ1-1
v_gene: TRBV30
d_gene: .
CDR3nt: TGTGCCTGGTGGAGAGAGGGGGCTGAAGCTTTCTTT
CDR3aa: CAWWREGAEAFF

abundance: .
j_gene: TRBJ1-6
v_gene: TRBV6-6
d_gene: .
CDR3nt: TGTGCCAGCAGTTACGAGACAGAGAATTCACCCCTCCACTTT
CDR3aa: CASSYETENSPLHF

abundance: .
j_gene: TRBJ2-1
v_gene: TRBV7-3
d_gene: .
CDR3nt: TGTGCCAGCAGCTCCGACCGGGCCTCCTACAATGAGCAGTTCTTC
CDR3aa: CASSSDRASYNEQFF

abundance: .
j_gene: TRBJ1-2
v_gene: TRBV7-8
d_gene: TRBD1
CDR3nt: TGTGCCAGCAGCCCCGCCGGGACAGGGAACGGCTACACCTTC
CDR3aa: CASSPAGTGNGYTF

abundance: .
j_gene: TRBJ1-1
v_gene: TRBV5-1
d_gene: .
CDR3nt: TGCGCCAGCAGCTCCCAGGGGACTGAAGCTTTCTTT
CDR3aa: CASSSQGTEAFF

abundance: .
j_gene: TRBJ2-1
v_gene: TRBV28
d_gene: TRBD2
CDR3nt: TGTGCCAGCAGTGGGCTAGCGGGAGCGGGCCTCGAGCAGTTCTTC
CDR3aa: CASSGLAGAGLEQFF

abundance: .
j_gene: TRBJ2-3
v_gene: TRBV5-1
d_gene: .
CDR3nt: TGCGCCAGCAGCCGGGACTCTAACACAGATACGCAGTATTTT
CDR3aa: CASSRDSNTDTQYF

abundance: .
j_gene: TRBJ2-5
v_gene: TRBV24-1
d_gene: .
CDR3nt: TGTGCCACCCGGAAGGAGACCCAGTACTTC
CDR3aa: CATRKETQYF

abundance: .
j_gene: TRBJ1-4
v_gene: TRBV2
d_gene: .
CDR3nt: TGTGCCAGCAGTGAAATCACTGGAGAAAAACTGTTTTTT
CDR3aa: CASSEITGEKLFF

abundance: .
j_gene: TRBJ1-1
v_gene: TRBV5-1
d_gene: .
CDR3nt: TGCGCCAGCAGCTTGGGGGACATGAACACTGAAGCTTTCTTT
CDR3aa: CASSLGDMNTEAFF

abundance: few
j_gene: TRBJ2-2
v_gene: TRBV4-1
d_gene: TRBD1
CDR3nt: TGCGCCAGCAGCCATCCCCGGACAGGGAGCACCGGGGAGCTGTTTTTT
CDR3aa: CASSHPRTGSTGELFF

abundance: .
j_gene: TRBJ1-2
v_gene: TRBV5-4
d_gene: .
CDR3nt: TGTGCCAGCAGTCGATTCCAACGCCCGCCGTTTTTC
CDR3aa: CASSRFQRPPFF

abundance: few
j_gene: TRBJ2-5
v_gene: TRBV7-6
d_gene: .
CDR3nt: TGTGCCAGCACAGGGGCAGAGACCCAGTACTTC
CDR3aa: CASTGAETQYF

abundance: .
j_gene: TRBJ1-4
v_gene: TRBV6-5
d_gene: TRBD1
CDR3nt: TGTGCCAGCAGGGACAGGTCAACTAATGAAAAACTGTTTTTT
CDR3aa: CASRDRSTNEKLFF

abundance: .
j_gene: TRBJ1-2
v_gene: TRBV11-2
d_gene: .
CDR3nt: TGTGCCAGCAGCTTAGAGCAGGGCGGCTATGGCTACACCTTC
CDR3aa: CASSLEQGGYGYTF

abundance: .
j_gene: TRBJ1-6
v_gene: TRBV5-1
d_gene: .
CDR3nt: TGCGCCAGCAGCCGGGACTACAATAATTCACCCCTCCACTTT
CDR3aa: CASSRDYNNSPLHF

abundance: .
j_gene: TRBJ2-7
v_gene: TRBV20-1
d_gene: .
CDR3nt: TGCAGTGCTAGAGAAGACTACGAGCAGTACTTC
CDR3aa: CSAREDYEQYF

abundance: .
j_gene: TRBJ1-5
v_gene: TRBV6-1
d_gene: .
CDR3nt: TGTGCCAGCAGTGATACGGGGGGCGGTCAGCCCCAGCATTTT
CDR3aa: CASSDTGGGQPQHF

abundance: .
j_gene: TRBJ2-7
v_gene: TRBV5-1
d_gene: .
CDR3nt: TGCGCCAGCAGCCCCACAACGGGCGAGCCTTACGAGCAGTACTTC
CDR3aa: CASSPTTGEPYEQYF

abundance: .
j_gene: TRBJ1-3
v_gene: TRBV6-5
d_gene: .
CDR3nt: TGTGCCAGCAGACAACAGGGAGGCAGAAACACCATATATTTT
CDR3aa: CASRQQGGRNTIYF

abundance: .
j_gene: TRBJ1-1
v_gene: TRBV28
d_gene: .
CDR3nt: TGTGCCAGCAGACACCCAAGTAGGGGGTGGGGTAACACTGAAGCTTTCTTT
CDR3aa: CASRHPSRGWGNTEAFF

abundance: once
j_gene: TRBJ2-5
v_gene: TRBV12-3/TRBV12-4
d_gene: TRBD1
CDR3nt: TGTGCCAGCAGTTTACAGGGGGCAGGGACCCAGTACTTC
CDR3aa: CASSLQGAGTQYF

abundance: .
j_gene: TRBJ1-6
v_gene: TRBV9
d_gene: .
CDR3nt: TGTGCCAGCAGCAGCCATCGTAATTCACCCCTCCACTTT
CDR3aa: CASSSHRNSPLHF

abundance: once
j_gene: TRBJ1-1
v_gene: TRBV6-2/TRBV6-3
d_gene: .
CDR3nt: TGTGCCAGCAGTTACGAGGGACACATAGGGATGAACACTGAAGCTTTCTTT
CDR3aa: CASSYEGHIGMNTEAFF

abundance: .
j_gene: TRBJ1-2
v_gene: TRBV5-6
d_gene: TRBD1
CDR3nt: TGTGCCAGCAGCTTGCGCGCTACTGGACAGGGGTATGGCTACACCTTC
CDR3aa: CASSLRATGQGYGYTF

abundance: .
j_gene: TRBJ2-1
v_gene: TRBV5-1
d_gene: .
CDR3nt: TGCGCCAGCAGCTTGGACGGACAGCTCAATGAGCAGTTCTTC
CDR3aa: CASSLDGQLNEQFF

abundance: .
j_gene: TRBJ1-6
v_gene: TRBV3-1/TRBV3-2
d_gene: .
CDR3nt: TGTGCCAGCAGCCAAGATTTTCAGGGGAAGCTGTATAATTCACCCCTCCACTTT
CDR3aa: CASSQDFQGKLYNSPLHF

abundance: .
j_gene: TRBJ2-7
v_gene: TRBV15
d_gene: TRBD2
CDR3nt: TGTGCCACCAGCAGAGATAACGCGGGGGACTACGAGCAGTACTTC
CDR3aa: CATSRDNAGDYEQYF

abundance: .
j_gene: TRBJ2-3
v_gene: TRBV4-1
d_gene: .
CDR3nt: TGCGCCAGCAGCCCTTTTTCGCCTGCACAGCCAGATACGCAGTATTTT
CDR3aa: CASSPFSPAQPDTQYF

abundance: .
j_gene: TRBJ2-7
v_gene: TRBV5-4
d_gene: .
CDR3nt: TGTGCCAGCAGCTTGGGTTTGAGTGGGGGTCGGTACGAGCAGTACTTC
CDR3aa: CASSLGLSGGRYEQYF

abundance: once
j_gene: TRBJ2-7
v_gene: TRBV24-1
d_gene: TRBD1
CDR3nt: TGTGCCACCAGTGATTTGCAACGTGACAGGGCCTACGAGCAGTACTTC
CDR3aa: CATSDLQRDRAYEQYF

abundance: .
j_gene: TRBJ2-6
v_gene: TRBV6-2/TRBV6-3
d_gene: .
CDR3nt: TGTGCCAGCAGTTCGATATCAGGGGGGACTGGGGCCAACGTCCTGACTTTC
CDR3aa: CASSSISGGTGANVLTF

abundance: .
j_gene: TRBJ2-5
v_gene: TRBV1
d_gene: .
CDR3nt: TGCACCAGCGGAGGACCCAAGATTTGGACCCAGTACTTC
CDR3aa: CTSGGPKIWTQYF

abundance: .
j_gene: TRBJ2-1
v_gene: TRBV7-9
d_gene: TRBD2
CDR3nt: TGTGCCAGCAGCTTACGTCTAGCGGGAGAAATCCCCTACAATGAGCAGTTCTTC
CDR3aa: CASSLRLAGEIPYNEQFF

abundance: .
j_gene: TRBJ2-2
v_gene: TRBV29-1
d_gene: TRBD1
CDR3nt: TGCAGCGGCCGGGACAGCAACACCGGGGAGCTGTTTTTT
CDR3aa: CSGRDSNTGELFF